The clone carrying this TCR beta chain has a count of ten or more. Its antigen is still unknown. After removal of 7 bases from V and 5 bases from J, the junction contained 5 bases not matched to a gene. Germline lookup yields CDR1 LNHDA and CDR2 SQIVND (reference sequence). This CDR3 is built from 14 residues. The data stem from a study of T cells in Graves' hyperthyroidism and ophthalmopathy. Overall study findings and caveats: Most expanded thyroid clonotypes above 0.001 also appeared in blood.

Amplified TCR beta CDR3 regions derived from RNA transcripts. HTBI primers were used for first-round RT-PCR of the TCR CDR3. TCRdb reprocessed the multiplex PCR reads with MiXCR, giving one entry per CDR3 protein. The sample yields about 610,000 distinct CDR3 sequences, approximately 15% seen once. This TCR came from a woman between 40 and 50 years old with Graves' ophthalmopathy. V and J are TRBV19 and TRBJ1-5; TRBD1 matches at 10 bases. The specimen was blood. CDR3 nucleotides: TGTGCCAGTACCAACGGACAGGGGGATCAGCCCCAGCATTTT. Its translation is CASTNGQGDQPQHF.